This T cell receptor beta chain was obtained from a study of T cell changes during pregnancy in multiple sclerosis. This table comes from immunoSEQ multiplex PCR, and its TCRdb copy is limited to in-frame clones, with some not included. The table records 84,000 or so clones, approximately 94% of them present only once. This CDR3 has 15 amino acids. Looked up from germline, CDR1 is SGDLS and CDR2 is YYNGEE. Unmatched junction bases numbered 6, after V lost 0 bases and J lost 3 bases. The source is a female donor with multiple sclerosis, enrolled in a pregnancy study. This rearrangement joins TRBV9 to TRBJ2-7; 7 bases line up with TRBD1. Here the sequenced sample was peripheral blood, taken in the third trimester of pregnancy. The DNA for the CDR3 is TGTGCCAGCAGCGTAGAGTCAGGGGGTAGCTACGAGCAGTACTTC. Protein: CASSVESGGSYEQYF.